This T cell receptor (beta chain) was recovered during a study of cytomegalovirus exposure and HLA in healthy donors. Researchers ran the PCR with 60 Vbeta and 13 Jbeta primers. Here immunoSEQ multiplex PCR was the method, and the copy in TCRdb shows in-frame clones only, minus some. The sample holds 250,000 or so clones, about 84% seen once. J was trimmed by 6 bases and V by 10 bases; bases with no gene match: 12. CDR1 is LNHDA and CDR2 is SQIVND in the germline V gene (reference sequence). This CDR3 spans 15 amino acids. This clone was found once. The V and J genes are TRBV19 and TRBJ2-2; 9 bases agree with TRBD1. The origin of this receptor is a human donor in good health. Material: PBMCs. The CDR3 reads CAIHSGTGKAGELFF. The DNA of the CDR3 is TGTGCCATCCATTCCGGGACAGGGAAAGCCGGGGAGCTGTTTTTT.